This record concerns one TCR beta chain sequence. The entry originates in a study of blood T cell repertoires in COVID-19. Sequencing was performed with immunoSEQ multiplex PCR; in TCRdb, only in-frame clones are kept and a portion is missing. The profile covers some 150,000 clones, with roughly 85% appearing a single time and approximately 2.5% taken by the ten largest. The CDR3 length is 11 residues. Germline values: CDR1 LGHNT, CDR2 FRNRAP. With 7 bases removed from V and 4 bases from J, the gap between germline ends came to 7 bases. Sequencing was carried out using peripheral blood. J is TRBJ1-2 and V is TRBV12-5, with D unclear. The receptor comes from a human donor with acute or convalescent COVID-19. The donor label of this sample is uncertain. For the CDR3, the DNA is TGTGCTAGTGTTCAATCCTATGGCTACACCTTC. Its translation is CASVQSYGYTF.